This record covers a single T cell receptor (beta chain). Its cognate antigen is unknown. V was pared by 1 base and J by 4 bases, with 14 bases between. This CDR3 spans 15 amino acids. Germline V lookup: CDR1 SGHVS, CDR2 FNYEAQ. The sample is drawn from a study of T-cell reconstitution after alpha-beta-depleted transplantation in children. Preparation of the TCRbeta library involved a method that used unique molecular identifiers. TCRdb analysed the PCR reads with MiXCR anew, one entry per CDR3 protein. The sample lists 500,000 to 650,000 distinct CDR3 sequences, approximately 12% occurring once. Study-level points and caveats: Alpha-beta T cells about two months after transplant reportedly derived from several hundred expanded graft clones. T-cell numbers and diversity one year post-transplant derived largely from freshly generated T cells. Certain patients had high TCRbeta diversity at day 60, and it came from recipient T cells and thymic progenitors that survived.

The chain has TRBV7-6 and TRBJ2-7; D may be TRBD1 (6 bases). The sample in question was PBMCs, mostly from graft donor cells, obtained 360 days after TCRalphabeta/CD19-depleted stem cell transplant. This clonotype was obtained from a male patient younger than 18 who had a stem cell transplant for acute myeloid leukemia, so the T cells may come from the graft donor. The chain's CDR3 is CASSLVRGRLYEQYF. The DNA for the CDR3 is TGTGCCAGCAGCTTAGTCAGGGGACGTCTTTACGAGCAGTACTTC.